The TCR beta chain described here comes from a study of CD8 T cells in Susac syndrome (dated by TCRdb to the late 2010s). With respect to the entire study: Whether CD8+ T cell activation and differentiation in Susac syndrome was antigen driven was tested using repertoire sequencing. Overall study outcomes, separate from this receptor: The study acknowledged that relatively few individuals were included in the TCR sequencing and HLA analysis.

As for this clonotype: Which antigen it targets is not known. Base-call qualities are not available, and no considerably larger clone is one nucleotide away.

Peripheral blood CD8+ and CD4+ T cells from healthy donors, Susac syndrome patients and multiple sclerosis patients were profiled by high-throughput TCR beta sequencing. The healthy donors served as controls matched for age and sex. CD8+ TEMRA cells were enriched by FACS, while bulk CD8+ and CD4+ T cells were purified by magnetic negative isolation. Blood was collected in EDTA tubes and processed within 24 hours, with PBMCs isolated through density gradient centrifugation. PBMCs destined for TCR sequencing were cryopreserved in liquid nitrogen and later thawed in a 37 °C water bath. The sorted or isolated CD4+, CD8+ and CD8+ TEMRA cells had a purity of 90% or higher. RNA was extracted using the RNeasy kit, and about 0.5 to 1 microgram was reverse transcribed with random hexamers. TCR beta CDR3 regions were amplified with the immunoSEQ multiplex PCR assay covering 54 Vbeta and 13 Jbeta segments. To correct PCR amplification bias, a synthetic template baseline was used for both primer optimization and computational correction. The paper's processing steps were these. Reads were assigned to V, D and J genes according to IMGT and analyzed in immunoSEQ Analyzer, with only productive sequences retained. Clonality was computed as one minus Shannon entropy normalized by log2 of the number of productive unique sequences. For each patient and control, public and private clones were evaluated within the 100 most prevalent clones. Susac-specific clones were defined as absent from healthy and MS cohorts, some 1,000 published viral clones and other ImmuneACCESS disease sequences. The raw public reads went through TCRdb reprocessing: fastp at Q25, MiXCR clone calling, in-frame beta chains kept. Entries that share a CDR3 protein sequence are merged under the most common genes and DNA. None of the V and J calls come from the authors' own analysis; TCRdb made them. In this sample the table shows 100,000 to 150,000 distinct CDR3 sequences, around 96% of which occur a single time. Together, the top ten hold roughly 0.087% of the sample.

From cysteine to phenylalanine, the CDR3 is 14 amino acids long. Only the CDR3 region is kept as DNA, spanning 42 bases read in frame from base 1. A distance of 11 bases separates the germline ends of V and J, which lose 5 bases and 0 bases respectively. According to the germline V gene (reference sequence), CDR1 reads LNHDA and CDR2 reads SQIVND. The V and J genes are TRBV19 and TRBJ2-7; possibly the D gene is TRBD2, per 5 matching bases. This TCR derives from a human donor in good health. The sequencing sample was made of CD4+ T cells from PBMCs. The nucleotides are TGTGCCAGTAGTGGTCTTCGGGGCTCCTACGAGCAGTACTTC. It translates to CASSGLRGSYEQYF.